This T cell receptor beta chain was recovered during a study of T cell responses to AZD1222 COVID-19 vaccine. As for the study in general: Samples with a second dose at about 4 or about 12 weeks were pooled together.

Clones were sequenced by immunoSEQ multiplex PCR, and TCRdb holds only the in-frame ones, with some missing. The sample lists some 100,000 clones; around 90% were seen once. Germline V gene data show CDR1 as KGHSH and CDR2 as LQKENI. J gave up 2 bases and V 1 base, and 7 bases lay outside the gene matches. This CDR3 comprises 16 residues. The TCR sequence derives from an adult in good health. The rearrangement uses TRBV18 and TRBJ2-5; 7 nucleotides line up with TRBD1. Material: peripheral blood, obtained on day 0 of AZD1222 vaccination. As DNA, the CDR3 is TGTGCCAGCTCACCACAGACAGGGACAGAGCAAGAGACCCAGTACTTC. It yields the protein CASSPQTGTEQETQYF.